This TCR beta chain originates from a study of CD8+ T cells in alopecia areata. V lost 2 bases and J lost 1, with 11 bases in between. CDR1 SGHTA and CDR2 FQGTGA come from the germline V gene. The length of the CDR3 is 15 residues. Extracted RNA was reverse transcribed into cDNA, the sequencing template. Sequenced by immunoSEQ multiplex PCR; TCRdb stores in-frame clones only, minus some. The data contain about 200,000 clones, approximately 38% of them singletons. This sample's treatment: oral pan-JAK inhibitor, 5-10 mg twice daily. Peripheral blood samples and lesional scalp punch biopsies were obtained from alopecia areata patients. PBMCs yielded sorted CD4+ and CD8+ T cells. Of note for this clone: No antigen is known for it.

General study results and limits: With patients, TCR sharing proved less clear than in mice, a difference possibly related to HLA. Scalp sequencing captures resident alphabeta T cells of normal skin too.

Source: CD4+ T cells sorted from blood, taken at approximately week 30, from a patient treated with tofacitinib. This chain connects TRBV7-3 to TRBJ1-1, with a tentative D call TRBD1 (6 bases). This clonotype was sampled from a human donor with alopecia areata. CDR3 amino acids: CASSLVPGANTEAFF. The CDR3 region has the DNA TGTGCCAGCAGCTTAGTTCCGGGGGCGAACACTGAAGCTTTCTTT.